This T cell receptor beta chain was identified during a study of blood T cell repertoires in COVID-19. Study details: From the United States, Italy and Spain came samples of acute and convalescent COVID-19.

In the original analysis: Researchers report that nucleated cell counts were estimated from reference gene primer amplification. Measured with immunoSEQ multiplex PCR; TCRdb has only the in-frame clones, and not every one. The V and J calls and clone size were taken over from that table, and D and trimming were inferred from the DNA. The profile shows 55,000 to 70,000 clones, roughly 80% of them singletons. Germline CDR1 MGHRA, CDR2 YSYEKL. V was pared by 3 bases and J by 5 bases, with 19 bases between. The CDR3 is made up of 16 amino acids. This clone was seen once. Sequenced input: peripheral blood. The rearrangement uses TRBV4-1 and TRBJ1-1; D ambiguous. The sequence derives from a human donor in a cohort sampled during active COVID-19. The CDR3, as DNA: TGCGCCAGCAGCCATGTCCTTGAGGCGCGGGGTACTGAAGCTTTCTTT. It translates to CASSHVLEARGTEAFF.